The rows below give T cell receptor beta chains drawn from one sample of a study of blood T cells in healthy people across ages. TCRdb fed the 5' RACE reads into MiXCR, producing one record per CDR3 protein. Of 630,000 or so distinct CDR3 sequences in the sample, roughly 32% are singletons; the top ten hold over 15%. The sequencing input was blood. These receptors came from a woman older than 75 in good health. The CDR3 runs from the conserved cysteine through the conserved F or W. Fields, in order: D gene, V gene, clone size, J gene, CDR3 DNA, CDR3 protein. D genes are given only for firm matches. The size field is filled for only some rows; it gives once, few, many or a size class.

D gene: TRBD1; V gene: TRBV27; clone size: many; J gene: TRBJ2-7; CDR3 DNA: TGTGCCAGCCGCCAACCGGGACAGGGCCCGGTAGCCGGGGAGCAGTACTTC; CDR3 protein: CASRQPGQGPVAGEQYF
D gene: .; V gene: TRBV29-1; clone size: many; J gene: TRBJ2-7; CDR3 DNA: TGCAGCGTTAGTAGCTCCTACGAGCAGTACTTC; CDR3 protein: CSVSSSYEQYF
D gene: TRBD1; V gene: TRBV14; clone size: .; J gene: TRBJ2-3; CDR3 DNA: TGTACCAGCAGCCAGACGGGACAGACAACAGATACGCAGTATTTT; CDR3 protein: CTSSQTGQTTDTQYF
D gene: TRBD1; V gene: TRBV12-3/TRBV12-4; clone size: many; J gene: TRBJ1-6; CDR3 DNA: TGTGCCAGCAGTGACATCAGGGGGCGTGACTCACCCCTCCACTTT; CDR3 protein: CASSDIRGRDSPLHF
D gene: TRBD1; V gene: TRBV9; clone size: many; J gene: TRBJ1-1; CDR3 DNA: TGCGCCAGCAGCGGACAGGGGAACACTGAAGCTTTCTTT; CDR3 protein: CASSGQGNTEAFF
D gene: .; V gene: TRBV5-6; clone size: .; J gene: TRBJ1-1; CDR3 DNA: TGTGCCAGCAGCCCTCCTAGGGGACACACGAACACTGAAGCTTTCTTT; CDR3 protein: CASSPPRGHTNTEAFF
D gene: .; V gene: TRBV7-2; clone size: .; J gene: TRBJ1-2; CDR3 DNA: TGTGCCAGCAGCGGGGAGTATCGGTACTATGGCTACACCTTC; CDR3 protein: CASSGEYRYYGYTF
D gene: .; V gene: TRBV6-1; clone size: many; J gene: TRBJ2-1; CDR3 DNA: TGTGCCAGCACCCCGTTAGGGCGTGAGCAGTTCTTC; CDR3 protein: CASTPLGREQFF
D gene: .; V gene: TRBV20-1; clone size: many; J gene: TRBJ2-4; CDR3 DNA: TGCAGTGCTAGAAGGGCCCTCAACATTCAGTACTTC; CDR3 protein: CSARRALNIQYF
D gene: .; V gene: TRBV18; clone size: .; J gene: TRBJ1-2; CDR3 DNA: TGTGCCAGCTCGCAAGACAGGCGCTATGGCTACACCTTC; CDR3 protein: CASSQDRRYGYTF
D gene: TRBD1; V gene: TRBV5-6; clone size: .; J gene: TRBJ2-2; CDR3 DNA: TGTGCCAGCAGCTCGGACCCCCGGACAGGGGAAACCGGGGAGCTGTTTTTT; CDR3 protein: CASSSDPRTGETGELFF
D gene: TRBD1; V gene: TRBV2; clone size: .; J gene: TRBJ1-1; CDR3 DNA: TGTGCCAGCATGATGGACAGGGGATCTGAAGCTTTCTTT; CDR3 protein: CASMMDRGSEAFF
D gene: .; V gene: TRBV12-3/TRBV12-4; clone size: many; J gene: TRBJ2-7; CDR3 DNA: TGTGCCAGCAGTTTCCGGGAAACGGACGAGCAGTACTTC; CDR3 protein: CASSFRETDEQYF
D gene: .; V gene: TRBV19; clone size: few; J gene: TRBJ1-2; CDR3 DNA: TGTGCCAGTAGTGTCAGGGGCAGGAACTATGGCTACACCTTC; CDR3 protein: CASSVRGRNYGYTF
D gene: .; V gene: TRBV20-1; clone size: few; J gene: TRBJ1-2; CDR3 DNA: TGCAGTGCTAGACCAGGGGACTATGGCTACACCTTC; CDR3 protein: CSARPGDYGYTF
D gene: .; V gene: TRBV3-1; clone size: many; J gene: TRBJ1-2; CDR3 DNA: TGTGCCAGCAGCCTACGCACTATAGCTCGTTCTGGCTACACCTTC; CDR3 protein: CASSLRTIARSGYTF
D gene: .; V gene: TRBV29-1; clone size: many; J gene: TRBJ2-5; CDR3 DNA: TGCAGCGTTGAAGTTTTTGAGACCCAGTACTTC; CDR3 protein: CSVEVFETQYF
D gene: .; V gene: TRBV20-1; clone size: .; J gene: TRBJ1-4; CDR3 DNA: TGCAGTGCTAGAACGGGCTTCCGGGAAAATGAAAAACTGTTTTTT; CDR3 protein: CSARTGFRENEKLFF
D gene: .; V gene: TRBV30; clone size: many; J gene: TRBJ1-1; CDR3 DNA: TGTGCCTGGAGTCGGGAGGTCGGAGCTTTCTTT; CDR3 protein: CAWSREVGAFF
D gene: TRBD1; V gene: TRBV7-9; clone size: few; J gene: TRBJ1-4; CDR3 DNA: TGTGCCAGCAGCTTAGCAGACAGGGGGTATAATGAAAAACTGTTTTTT; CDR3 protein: CASSLADRGYNEKLFF
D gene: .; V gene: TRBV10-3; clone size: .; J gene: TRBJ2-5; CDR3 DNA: TGTGCCATCAGGGTAGGGGCAGGGGTTAAGCAGTACTTC; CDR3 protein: CAIRVGAGVKQYF
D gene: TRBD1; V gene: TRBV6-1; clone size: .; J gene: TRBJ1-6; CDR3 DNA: TGTGCCAGCAGCTCGTATGCGGGACAGGGGAATTCACCCCTCCACTTT; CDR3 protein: CASSSYAGQGNSPLHF
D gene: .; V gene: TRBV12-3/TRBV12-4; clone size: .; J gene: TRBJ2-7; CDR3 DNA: TGTGCCAGCAGTCATCAGGGGAGCGCCTACGAGCAGTACTTC; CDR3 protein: CASSHQGSAYEQYF
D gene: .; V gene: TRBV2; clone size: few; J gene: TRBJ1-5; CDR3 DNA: TGTGCCAGCAGTGACAGGCTAACAGGGAGCAATCAGCCCCAGCATTTT; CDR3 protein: CASSDRLTGSNQPQHF
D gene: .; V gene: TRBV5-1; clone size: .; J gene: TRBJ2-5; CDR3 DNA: TGCGCCAGCAGCTTGAGTAAAACCAACATTCGAGAGACCCAGTACTTC; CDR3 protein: CASSLSKTNIRETQYF
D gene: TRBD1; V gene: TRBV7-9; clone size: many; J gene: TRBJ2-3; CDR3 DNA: TGTGCCAGCAGCTCCGACAGGGCCAGCGCAGATACGCAGTATTTT; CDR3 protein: CASSSDRASADTQYF
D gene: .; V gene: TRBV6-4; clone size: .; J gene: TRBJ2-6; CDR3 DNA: TGTGCCAGCAGTCCACGGACTTCCGGGGCCAACGTCCTGACTTTC; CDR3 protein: CASSPRTSGANVLTF
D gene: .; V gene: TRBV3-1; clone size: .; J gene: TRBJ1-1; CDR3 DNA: TGTGCCATCAGCCAAGGGAGGACGAACACTGAAGCTTTCTTT; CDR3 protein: CAISQGRTNTEAFF
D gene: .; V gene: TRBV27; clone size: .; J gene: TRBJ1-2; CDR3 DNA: TGTGTCAGCAGTTACTCGCTGGGCTTCTATGGCTACACCTTC; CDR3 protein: CVSSYSLGFYGYTF
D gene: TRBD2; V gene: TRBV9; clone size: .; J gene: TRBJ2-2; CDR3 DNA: TGTGCCAGCAGCGTCTTGCAGCGGGGAAACACCGGGGAGCTGTTTTTT; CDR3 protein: CASSVLQRGNTGELFF
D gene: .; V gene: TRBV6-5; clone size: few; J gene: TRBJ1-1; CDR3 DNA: TGTGCCAGCTTTCAGATGATGAACACTGAAGCTTTCTTT; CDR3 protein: CASFQMMNTEAFF
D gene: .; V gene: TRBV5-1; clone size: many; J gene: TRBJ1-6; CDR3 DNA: TGCGCCAGCAGCTTGGAACAGTCGGATTCACCCCTCCACTTT; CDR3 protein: CASSLEQSDSPLHF
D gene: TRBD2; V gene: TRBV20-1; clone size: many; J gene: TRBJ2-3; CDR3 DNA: TGCAGTGCCCTGAGCGGGGGGGTCACAGATACGCAGTATTTT; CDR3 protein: CSALSGGVTDTQYF
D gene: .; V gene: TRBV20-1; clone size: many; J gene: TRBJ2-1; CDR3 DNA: TGCAGTGCTCTCGCGGGACAGAACAACAATGAGCAGTTCTTC; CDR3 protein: CSALAGQNNNEQFF
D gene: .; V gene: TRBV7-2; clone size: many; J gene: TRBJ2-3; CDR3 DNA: TGTGCCAGCAGCTTAGGGGCTCAGACTAGCACAGATACGCAGTATTTT; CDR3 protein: CASSLGAQTSTDTQYF
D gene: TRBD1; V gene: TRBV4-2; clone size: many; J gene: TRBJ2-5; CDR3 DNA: TGTGCCAGCAGCCAAGGGACAGGGTCCGGAGAGACCCAGTACTTC; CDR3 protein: CASSQGTGSGETQYF
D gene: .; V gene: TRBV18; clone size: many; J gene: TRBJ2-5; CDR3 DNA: TGTGCCAGCTCCCCTCGACTAGACCAAAGGGAGACCCAGTACTTC; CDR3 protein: CASSPRLDQRETQYF
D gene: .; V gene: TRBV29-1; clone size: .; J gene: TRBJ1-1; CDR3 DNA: TGCAGCTTCGGACGTATGAACACTGAAGCTTTCTTT; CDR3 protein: CSFGRMNTEAFF
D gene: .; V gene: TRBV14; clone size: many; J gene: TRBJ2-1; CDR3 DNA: TGTGCCAGCAGCCAATTACATGAAAGGACTAATGAGCAGTTCTTC; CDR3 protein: CASSQLHERTNEQFF
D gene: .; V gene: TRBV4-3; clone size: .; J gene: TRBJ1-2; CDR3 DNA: TGCGCCAGCAGCCAAGTCGCCGGATCTCGTGGCTACACCTTC; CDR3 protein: CASSQVAGSRGYTF
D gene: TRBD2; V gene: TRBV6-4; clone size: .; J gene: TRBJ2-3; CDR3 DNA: TGTGCCAGCAGTGACTCGGGACTAGCCACAGATACGCAGTATTTT; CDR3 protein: CASSDSGLATDTQYF
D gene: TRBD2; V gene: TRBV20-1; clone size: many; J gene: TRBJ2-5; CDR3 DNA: TGCAGTGCCCTACAGCCGGGGGGGCGAGAGACCCAGTACTTC; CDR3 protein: CSALQPGGRETQYF
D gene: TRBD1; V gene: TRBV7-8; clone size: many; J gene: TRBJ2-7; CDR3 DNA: TGTGCCAGCAGCTCAGACAGGGGGAGCGTGTACGAGCAGTACTTC; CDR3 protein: CASSSDRGSVYEQYF
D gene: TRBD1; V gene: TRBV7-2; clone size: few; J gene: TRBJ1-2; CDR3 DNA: TGTGCCAGCACACGAGACAGGGCCCTTGAGGGCTACACCTTC; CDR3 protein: CASTRDRALEGYTF
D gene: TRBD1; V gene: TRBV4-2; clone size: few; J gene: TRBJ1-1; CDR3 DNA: TGTGCCAGCAGCCAAGAGAGGGGCGGACAGGGAAAAACTGAAGCTTTCTTT; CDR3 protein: CASSQERGGQGKTEAFF
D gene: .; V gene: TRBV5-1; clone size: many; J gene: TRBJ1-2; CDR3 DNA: TGCGCCAGCAGCTTGGCGACGGGCGCAGGTACTGGCTACACCTTC; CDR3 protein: CASSLATGAGTGYTF
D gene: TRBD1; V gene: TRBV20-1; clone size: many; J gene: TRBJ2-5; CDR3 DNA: TGCAGTGCTAGAGATCAGGGACAGGGGACGACGGAGACCCAGTACTTC; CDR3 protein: CSARDQGQGTTETQYF
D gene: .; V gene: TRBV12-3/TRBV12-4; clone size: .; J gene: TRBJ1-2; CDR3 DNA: TGTGCCAGCAGTTTCCTCGAGAACTATGGCTACACCTTC; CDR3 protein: CASSFLENYGYTF
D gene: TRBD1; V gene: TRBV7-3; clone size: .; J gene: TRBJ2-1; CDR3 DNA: TGTGCCAGCAGCTTAACTGGGGGGGACAGGGGAGACCATGAGCAGTTCTTC; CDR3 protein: CASSLTGGDRGDHEQFF
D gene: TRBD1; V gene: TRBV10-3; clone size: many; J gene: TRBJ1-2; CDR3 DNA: TGTGCCATCAGTGAGTCTGGAGGGGGCCTCTTCGGCTACACCTTC; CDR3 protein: CAISESGGGLFGYTF
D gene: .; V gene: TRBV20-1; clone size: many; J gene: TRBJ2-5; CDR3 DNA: TGCAGTGCTACGATGGGAGGGACCCAGTACTTC; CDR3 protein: CSATMGGTQYF
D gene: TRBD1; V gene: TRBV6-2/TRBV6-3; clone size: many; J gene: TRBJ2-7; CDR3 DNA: TGTGCCAGCAGTTACTCCCAGACAGGGATCTACGAGCAGTACTTC; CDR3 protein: CASSYSQTGIYEQYF
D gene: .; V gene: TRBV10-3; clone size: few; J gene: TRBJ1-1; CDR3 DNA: TGTGCCATCAGTGAGCTCGCGGGCGTTTCTGAAGCTTTCTTT; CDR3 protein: CAISELAGVSEAFF
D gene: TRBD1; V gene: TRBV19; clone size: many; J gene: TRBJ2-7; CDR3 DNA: TGTGCCAGTAACCGACAGGGGTTTGGAGAGCAGTACTTC; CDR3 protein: CASNRQGFGEQYF
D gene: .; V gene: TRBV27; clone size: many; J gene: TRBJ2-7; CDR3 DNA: TGTGCCAGCAGTTTATCGCGGCAGCCCGCTCTCTCCGAGCAGTACTTC; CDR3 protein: CASSLSRQPALSEQYF
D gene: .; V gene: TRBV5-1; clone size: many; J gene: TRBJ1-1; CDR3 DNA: TGCGCCAGCAGCTTGGTAAGGGGATTGAACACTGAAGCTTTCTTT; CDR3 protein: CASSLVRGLNTEAFF
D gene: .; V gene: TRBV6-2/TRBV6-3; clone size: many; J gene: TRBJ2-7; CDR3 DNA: TGTGCCAGCAGTTACCCTGGAAGTAAGACAACGCGGGGAGGAGAGCAGTACTTC; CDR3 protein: CASSYPGSKTTRGGEQYF
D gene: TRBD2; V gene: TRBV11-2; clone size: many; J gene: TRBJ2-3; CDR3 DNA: TGTGCCAGCAGCCTACGGGGGGACCCCACAGATACGCAGTATTTT; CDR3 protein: CASSLRGDPTDTQYF
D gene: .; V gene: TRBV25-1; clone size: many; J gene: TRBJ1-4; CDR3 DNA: TGTGCCAGCAGTGATAGGAGGGATGGATTTGAAAAACTGTTTTTT; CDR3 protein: CASSDRRDGFEKLFF
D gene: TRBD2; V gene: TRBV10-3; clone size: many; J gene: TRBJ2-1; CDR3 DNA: TGTGCCTCCGGGGAAGCGGGGGCCCCAGGGGAGCAGTTCTTC; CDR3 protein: CASGEAGAPGEQFF